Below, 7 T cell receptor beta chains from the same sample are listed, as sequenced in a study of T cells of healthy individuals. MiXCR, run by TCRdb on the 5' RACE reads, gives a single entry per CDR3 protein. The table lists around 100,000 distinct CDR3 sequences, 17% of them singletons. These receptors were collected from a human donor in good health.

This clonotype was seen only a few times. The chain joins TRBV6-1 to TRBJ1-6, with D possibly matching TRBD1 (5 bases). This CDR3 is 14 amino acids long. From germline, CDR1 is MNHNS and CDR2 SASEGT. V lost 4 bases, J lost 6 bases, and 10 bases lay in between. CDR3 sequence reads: CASSAGLPNSPLHF. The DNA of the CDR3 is TGTGCCAGCAGTGCGGGACTTCCTAATTCACCCCTCCACTTT.

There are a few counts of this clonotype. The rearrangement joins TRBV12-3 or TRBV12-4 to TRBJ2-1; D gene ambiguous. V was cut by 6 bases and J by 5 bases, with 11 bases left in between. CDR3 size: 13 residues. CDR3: CASSLRRNNEQFF. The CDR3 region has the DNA TGTGCCAGCAGCCTCCGTAGAAACAATGAGCAGTTCTTC.

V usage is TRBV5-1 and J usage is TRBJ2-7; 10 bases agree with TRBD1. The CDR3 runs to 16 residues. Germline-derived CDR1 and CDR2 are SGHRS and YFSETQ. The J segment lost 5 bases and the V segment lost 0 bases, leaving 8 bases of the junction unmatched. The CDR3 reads CASSLALRTGGDEQYF. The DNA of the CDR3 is TGCGCCAGCAGCTTGGCCCTTCGGACAGGGGGTGACGAGCAGTACTTC.

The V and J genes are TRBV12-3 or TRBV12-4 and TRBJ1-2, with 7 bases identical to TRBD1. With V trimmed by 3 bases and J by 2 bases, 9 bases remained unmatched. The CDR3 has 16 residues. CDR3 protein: CASSFMSGGANYGYTF. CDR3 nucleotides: TGTGCCAGCAGTTTTATGTCAGGGGGGGCAAACTATGGCTACACCTTC.

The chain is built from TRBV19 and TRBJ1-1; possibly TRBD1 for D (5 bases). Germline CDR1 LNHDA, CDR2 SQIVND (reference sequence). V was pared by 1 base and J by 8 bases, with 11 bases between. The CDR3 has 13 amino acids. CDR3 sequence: CASSIGTRPEAFF. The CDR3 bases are TGTGCCAGTAGTATAGGGACAAGACCCGAAGCTTTCTTT.

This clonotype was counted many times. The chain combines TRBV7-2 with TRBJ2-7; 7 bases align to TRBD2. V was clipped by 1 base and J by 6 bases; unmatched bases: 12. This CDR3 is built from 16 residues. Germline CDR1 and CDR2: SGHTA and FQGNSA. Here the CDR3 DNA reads TGTGCCAGCAGCTTAGAGAGAAGGGGCGGGGGAAGCGAGCAGTACTTC. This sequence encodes CASSLERRGGGSEQYF.

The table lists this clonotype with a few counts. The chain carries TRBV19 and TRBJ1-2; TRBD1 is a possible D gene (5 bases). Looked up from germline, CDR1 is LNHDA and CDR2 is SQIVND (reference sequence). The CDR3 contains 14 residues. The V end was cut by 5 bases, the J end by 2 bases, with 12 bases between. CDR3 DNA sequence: TGTGCCAGTAGTGTGGGACGGAACAACTATGGCTACACCTTC. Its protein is CASSVGRNNYGYTF.